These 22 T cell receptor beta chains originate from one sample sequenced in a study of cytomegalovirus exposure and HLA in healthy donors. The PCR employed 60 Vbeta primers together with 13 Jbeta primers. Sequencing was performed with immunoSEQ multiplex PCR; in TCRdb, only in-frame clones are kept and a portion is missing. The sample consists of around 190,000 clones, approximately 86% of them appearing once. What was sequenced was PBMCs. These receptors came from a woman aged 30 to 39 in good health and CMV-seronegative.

Here the CDR3 DNA reads TGTGCCAGCAGCTTAGGTCCGGACAGTAGCAATCAGCCCCAGCATTTT. Residues: CASSLGPDSSNQPQHF. The chain uses TRBV7-6 and TRBJ1-5; tentative D call: TRBD1 (6 bases). CDR3 length: 16 amino acids. The germline gives CDR1 SGHVS, CDR2 FNYEAQ. V was shortened by 1 base and J by 0 bases, with 10 bases between the two germline ends. Supplemented by reference TRBV7-6 and TRBJ1-5, the full variable domain reads GAGVSQSPRYKVTKRGQDVALRCDPISGHVSLYWYRQALGQGPEFLTYFNYEAQQDKSGLPNDRFSAERPEGSISTLTIQRTEQRDSAMYRCASSLGPDSSNQPQHFGDGTRLSIL.

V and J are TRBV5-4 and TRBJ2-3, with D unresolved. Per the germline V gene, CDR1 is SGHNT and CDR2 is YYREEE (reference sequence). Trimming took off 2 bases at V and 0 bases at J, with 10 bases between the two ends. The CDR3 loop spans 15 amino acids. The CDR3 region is CASSFPPGSTDTQYF. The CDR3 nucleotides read TGTGCCAGCAGCTTCCCTCCCGGGAGCACAGATACGCAGTATTTT.

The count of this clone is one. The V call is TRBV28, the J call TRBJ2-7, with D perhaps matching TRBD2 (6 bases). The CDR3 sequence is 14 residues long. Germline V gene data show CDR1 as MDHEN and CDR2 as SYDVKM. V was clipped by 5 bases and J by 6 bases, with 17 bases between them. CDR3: CASSLLAMAGEQYF. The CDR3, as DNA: TGTGCCAGCAGTCTACTAGCAATGGCCGGCGAGCAGTACTTC.

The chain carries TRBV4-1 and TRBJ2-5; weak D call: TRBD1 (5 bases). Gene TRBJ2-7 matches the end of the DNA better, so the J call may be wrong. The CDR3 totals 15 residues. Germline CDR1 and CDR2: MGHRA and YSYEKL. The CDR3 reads CASSQVPGQPHEQYF. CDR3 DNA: TGCGCCAGCAGCCAAGTACCAGGACAACCCCACGAGCAGTACTTC.

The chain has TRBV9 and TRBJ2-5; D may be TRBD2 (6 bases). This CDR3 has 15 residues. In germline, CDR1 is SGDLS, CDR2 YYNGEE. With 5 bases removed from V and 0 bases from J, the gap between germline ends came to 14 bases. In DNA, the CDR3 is TGTGCCAGCAGTTACACGGGACTGCACCAAGAGACCCAGTACTTC. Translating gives CASSYTGLHQETQYF.

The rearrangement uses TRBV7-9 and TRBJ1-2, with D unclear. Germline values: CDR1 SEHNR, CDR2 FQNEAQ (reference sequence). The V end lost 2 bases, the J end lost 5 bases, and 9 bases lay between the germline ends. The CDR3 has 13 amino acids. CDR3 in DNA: TGTGCCAGCAGCTTAAGTAGAAATTATGGCTACACCTTC. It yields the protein CASSLSRNYGYTF.

Here the CDR3 reads CASSLESTSGGLNEQFF. The CDR3 bases are TGTGCCAGCAGCCTCGAATCGACTAGCGGGGGTTTGAATGAGCAGTTCTTC. The chain has TRBV4-2 and TRBJ2-1, with 12 bases fitting TRBD2. Germline lookup yields CDR1 LGHNA and CDR2 YNFKEQ. After removal of 4 bases from V and 7 bases from J, the junction contained 11 bases not matched to a gene. The CDR3 runs to 17 residues.

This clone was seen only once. The CDR3 DNA is TGTGCCAGCTCACCACAACATAATGAGCAGTTCTTC. Its translation: CASSPQHNEQFF. The chain carries TRBV18 and TRBJ2-1; D gene unclear. V shed 1 base and J shed 7 bases, with 5 bases lying between them. This CDR3 has 12 amino acids. From germline, CDR1 is KGHSH and CDR2 LQKENI.

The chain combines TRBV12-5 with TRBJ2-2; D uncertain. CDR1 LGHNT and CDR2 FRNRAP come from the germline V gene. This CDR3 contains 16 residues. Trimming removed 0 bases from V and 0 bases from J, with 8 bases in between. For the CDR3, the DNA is TGTGCTAGTGGTTTGGTACGCGGAGCGAACACCGGGGAGCTGTTTTTT. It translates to CASGLVRGANTGELFF.

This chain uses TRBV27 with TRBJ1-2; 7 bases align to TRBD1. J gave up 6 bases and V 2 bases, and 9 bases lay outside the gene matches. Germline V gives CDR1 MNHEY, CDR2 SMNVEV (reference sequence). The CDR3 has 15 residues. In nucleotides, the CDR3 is TGTGCCAGCAGTTTAAGACAGGGCGAATCAAATGGCTACACCTTC. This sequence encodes CASSLRQGESNGYTF.

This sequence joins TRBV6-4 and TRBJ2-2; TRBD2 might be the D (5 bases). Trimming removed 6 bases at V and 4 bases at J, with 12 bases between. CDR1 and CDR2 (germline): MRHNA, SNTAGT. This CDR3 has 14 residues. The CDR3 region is CASRPRETTGELFF. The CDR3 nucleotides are TGTGCCAGCAGACCCCGGGAAACCACCGGGGAGCTGTTTTTT.

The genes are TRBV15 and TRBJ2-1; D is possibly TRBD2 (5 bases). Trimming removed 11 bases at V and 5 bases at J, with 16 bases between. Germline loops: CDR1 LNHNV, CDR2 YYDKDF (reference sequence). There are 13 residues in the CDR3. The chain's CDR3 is CASRRGLDNEQFF. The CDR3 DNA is TGTGCCTCGCGGCGAGGGTTGGACAATGAGCAGTTCTTC.

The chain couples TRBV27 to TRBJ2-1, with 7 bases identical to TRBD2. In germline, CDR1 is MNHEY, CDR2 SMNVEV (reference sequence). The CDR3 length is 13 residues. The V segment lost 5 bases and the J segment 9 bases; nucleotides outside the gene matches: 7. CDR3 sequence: CASSVGGSSEQFF. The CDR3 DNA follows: TGTGCCAGCAGTGTCGGGGGGTCCAGTGAGCAGTTCTTC.

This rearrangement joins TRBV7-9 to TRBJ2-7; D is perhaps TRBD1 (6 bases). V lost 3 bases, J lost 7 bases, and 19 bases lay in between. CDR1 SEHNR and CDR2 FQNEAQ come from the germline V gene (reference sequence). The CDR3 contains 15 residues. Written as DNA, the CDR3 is TGTGCCAGCAGCTTGACCCGGGACACTAGGGGAGAGCAGTACTTC. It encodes CASSLTRDTRGEQYF.

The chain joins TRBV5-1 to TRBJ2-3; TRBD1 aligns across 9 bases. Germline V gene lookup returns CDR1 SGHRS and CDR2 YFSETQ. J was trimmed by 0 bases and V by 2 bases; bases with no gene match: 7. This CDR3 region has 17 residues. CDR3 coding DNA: TGCGCCAGCAGCTTAGGTACCGGGACAGGGAGCACAGATACGCAGTATTTT. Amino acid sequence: CASSLGTGTGSTDTQYF.

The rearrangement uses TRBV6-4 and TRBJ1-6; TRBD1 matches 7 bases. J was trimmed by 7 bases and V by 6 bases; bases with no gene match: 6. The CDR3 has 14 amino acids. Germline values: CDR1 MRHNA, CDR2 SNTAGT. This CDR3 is CASRVRDRNSPLHF. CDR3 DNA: TGTGCCAGCAGAGTACGGGACAGAAATTCACCCCTCCACTTT.

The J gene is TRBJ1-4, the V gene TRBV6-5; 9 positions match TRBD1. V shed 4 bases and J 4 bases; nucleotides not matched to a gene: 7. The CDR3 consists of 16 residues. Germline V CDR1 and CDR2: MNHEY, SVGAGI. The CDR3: CASSLEWTGVNEKLFF. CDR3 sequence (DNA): TGTGCCAGCAGTTTGGAGTGGACAGGGGTTAATGAAAAACTGTTTTTT.

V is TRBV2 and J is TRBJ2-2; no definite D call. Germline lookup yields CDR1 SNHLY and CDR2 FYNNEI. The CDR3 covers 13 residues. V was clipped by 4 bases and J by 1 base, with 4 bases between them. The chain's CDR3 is CASSVENTGELFF. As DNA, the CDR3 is TGTGCCAGCAGTGTAGAGAACACCGGGGAGCTGTTTTTT.

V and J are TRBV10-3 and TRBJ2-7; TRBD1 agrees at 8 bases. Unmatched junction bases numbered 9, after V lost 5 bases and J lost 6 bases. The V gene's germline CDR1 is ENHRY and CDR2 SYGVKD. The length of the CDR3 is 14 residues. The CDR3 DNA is TGTGCCATCAGTATAATGCAGGGGGCTAGCGAGCAGTACTTC. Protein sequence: CAISIMQGASEQYF.

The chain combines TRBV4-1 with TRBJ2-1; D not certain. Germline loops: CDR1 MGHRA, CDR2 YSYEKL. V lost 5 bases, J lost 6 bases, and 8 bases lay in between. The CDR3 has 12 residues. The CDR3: CASSSILNEQFF. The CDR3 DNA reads TGCGCCAGCAGCTCTATCCTCAATGAGCAGTTCTTC.

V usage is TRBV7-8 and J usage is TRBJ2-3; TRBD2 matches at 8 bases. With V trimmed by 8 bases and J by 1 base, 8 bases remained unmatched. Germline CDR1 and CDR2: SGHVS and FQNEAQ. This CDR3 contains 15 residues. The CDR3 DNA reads TGTGCCAGCGGAGAGGGCGGGGGGCGCACAGATACGCAGTATTTT. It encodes CASGEGGGRTDTQYF.

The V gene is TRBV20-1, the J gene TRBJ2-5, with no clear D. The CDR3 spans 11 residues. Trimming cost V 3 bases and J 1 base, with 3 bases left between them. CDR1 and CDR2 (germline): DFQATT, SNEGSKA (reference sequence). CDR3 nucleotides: TGCAGTGCTAGGAGCCAAGAGACCCAGTACTTC. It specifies CSARSQETQYF.